The TCR beta chain described here comes from a study of blood T cell repertoires in COVID-19 (dated by TCRdb to about 2020). Regarding the study in general: The collaborator samples originated in the United States, Italy and Spain and spanned the acute and convalescent phases of COVID-19. The prospective study material was composed of cDNA or gDNA derived from T cells, B-cell-depleted T cells, or PBMCs. Deeply sampled blood TCRbeta repertoires from subjects exposed to, actively infected with, or recovered from COVID-19 were included in the dataset. The repertoires were made available in a free public database intended to serve as a resource for research on the immune response to SARS-CoV-2. Samples came from the ongoing ImmuneRACE study (first 160 participants) plus 1,254 subjects from 6 global collaborators. A de-identified subject ID, COVID-19 status, age in years and sex were almost always included in the sample metadata. Where available, HLA class I and class II types were taken from metadata supplied by the sample provider and were not determined by assay-based typing. What the study reported, not specific to this receptor: The quantity of clinical and demographic metadata differed by source and by participant and was supplied without curation.

With respect to this clone: Which antigen it targets is not known. Base quality data are lacking; no much larger clone is found one base away.

Collaborating institutions collected whole blood in K2EDTA tubes following their own protocols. For TCRbeta analysis, collaborators shipped samples in one of three forms: frozen whole blood, isolated PBMCs, or DNA extracted from either of those sample types. CDR1 and CDR2, looked up from the germline V gene (reference sequence), are LNHDA and SQIVND. The CDR3, from cysteine to phenylalanine, totals 13 residues. Only the CDR3 portion is preserved as DNA: 39 bases, with reading frame beginning at the first base. V was cut back by 2 bases and J by 5 bases, leaving a gap of 9 bases between them. TCRbeta CDR3 regions were amplified from genomic DNA by means of the immunoSEQ Assay, a bias-controlled multiplex PCR. Turning to the authors' computational methods: The number of nucleated cells in each sample was estimated from the amplification of reference gene primers within the assay. To quantify the absolute abundance of each unique TCRbeta CDR3 rearrangement, sequence reads were collapsed and filtered. For each sample, productive Simpson clonality was calculated by taking the square root of Simpson's diversity index across productive rearrangements. This is the immuneACCESS table as TCRdb keeps it, with only in-frame sequences that have V and J called. A part of the clones is gone; compared with another copy, unresolved V genes explain less than half, and the rest is unexplained. The V and J calls and clone size were taken over from that table, and D and trimming were inferred from the DNA. Within this sample are about 150,000 clones, with approximately 80% of them counted one time only. The ten largest clones capture 15% to 20% of the sample.

This clonotype was obtained from a man in his fifties with acute or convalescent COVID-19. This sequence uses TRBV19 and TRBJ1-2; the D gene assignment is ambiguous. Sequenced sample: peripheral blood. The bases read TGTGCCAGTAGTATATCCCAGACTTATGGCTACACCTTC. Translation gives CASSISQTYGYTF.